Presented here are 14 T cell receptor beta chains from one specimen sequenced in a study of blood T cell repertoires in COVID-19. Clones were read by immunoSEQ multiplex PCR, and TCRdb kept only the in-frame ones, dropping some. The table records roughly 150,000 clones, almost 85% of them present only once. Specimen: peripheral blood. The receptor set was obtained from a human donor with acute or convalescent COVID-19. The donor label of this sample is uncertain.

The chain couples TRBV10-3 to TRBJ2-3; 11 bases align to TRBD1. Germline V gives CDR1 ENHRY, CDR2 SYGVKD. CDR3 length: 14 residues. Germline trimming cut 4 bases from V and 3 bases from J; bases unmatched to any gene: 0. The CDR3 nucleotides read TGTGCCATCAGTGGGGACAGGGGGACAGATACGCAGTATTTT. This sequence encodes CAISGDRGTDTQYF.

The rearrangement uses TRBV6-5 and TRBJ1-6; 9 nucleotides agree with TRBD1. The trim removed 6 bases at V and 10 bases at J, leaving 4 bases unmatched. Per germline, CDR1 MNHEY and CDR2 SVGAGI. CDR3 length equals 13 residues. CDR3 nucleotides: TGTGCCAGCAGAAGGGACAGGGAATCACCCCTCCACTTT. As protein: CASRRDRESPLHF.

The chain couples TRBV4-3 to TRBJ1-2; D is possibly TRBD1 (5 bases). The CDR3 covers 14 residues. The germline V and J ends were trimmed by 4 bases and 7 bases, with 16 bases remaining between them. Germline V CDR1 and CDR2: LGHNA, YSLEER. Here the CDR3 reads CASSRTPGGTGYTF. The CDR3 DNA is TGCGCCAGCAGCCGCACGCCAGGAGGGACTGGCTACACCTTC.

The chain carries TRBV7-9 and TRBJ2-5, with a weak D call TRBD1 (5 bases). Germline lookup yields CDR1 SEHNR and CDR2 FQNEAQ (reference sequence). Between the trimmed V and J ends, which lost 3 bases and 1 base, there was a span of 9 bases. The CDR3 consists of 14 residues. The CDR3 loop is CASSFKGFQETQYF. Written as DNA, the CDR3 is TGTGCCAGCAGCTTTAAGGGGTTCCAAGAGACCCAGTACTTC.

The chain is built from TRBV7-2 and TRBJ1-1; 11 nucleotides agree with TRBD1. CDR1 is SGHTA, CDR2 FQGNSA, per germline. The CDR3 loop spans 14 amino acids. V shed 8 bases, J shed 5 bases, and the junction held 7 bases outside the gene matches. CDR3 DNA: TGTGCCAGCGGTTGGGGACAGGGGGATACTGAAGCTTTCTTT. Its translation: CASGWGQGDTEAFF. The full variable domain, its missing parts supplied by reference TRBV7-2 and TRBJ1-1, is GAGVSQSPSNKVTEKGKDVELRCDPISGHTALYWYRQSLGQGLEFLIYFQGNSAPDKSGLPSDRFSAERTGGSVSTLTIQRTQQEDSAVYLCASGWGQGDTEAFFGQGTRLTVV.

The chain joins TRBV30 to TRBJ1-6; D call uncertain. The CDR3 runs to 13 residues. Trimming stripped 7 bases from V and 9 bases from J, with 16 bases between. Per germline, CDR1 GTSNPN and CDR2 SVGIG (reference sequence). The CDR3, as DNA: TGTGCCTCGAATCTCGGGGTAGGTTCACCCCTCCACTTT. It specifies CASNLGVGSPLHF.

The genes are TRBV11-2 and TRBJ1-2, with 7 bases fitting TRBD1. Germline trimming cut 7 bases from V and 4 bases from J; bases unmatched to any gene: 12. Germline assignment: CDR1 SGHAT and CDR2 FQNNGV. The CDR3 runs 15 residues. The CDR3 loop reads CASTLGDRIPYGYTF. The CDR3 DNA reads as TGTGCCAGCACTTTGGGGGACAGAATCCCCTATGGCTACACCTTC.

The chain employs TRBV6-1 and TRBJ1-4, with D perhaps matching TRBD1 (5 bases). The CDR3 covers 15 residues. Germline lookup yields CDR1 MNHNS and CDR2 SASEGT. Trimming removed 1 base from V and 9 bases from J, with 15 bases in between. CDR3 nucleotide sequence: TGTGCCAGCAGTGAAGGGGGGGGGAAAGAGAAAAAACTGTTTTTT. This sequence encodes CASSEGGGKEKKLFF.

The chain links TRBV14 to TRBJ2-7; 7 bases line up with TRBD1. CDR3 size: 15 residues. CDR1 SGHDN and CDR2 FVKESK come from the germline V gene. V gave up 1 base and J gave up 5 bases; unmatched junction bases: 8. The CDR3 nucleotides are TGTGCCAGCAGCCAAGGAAGAGGACAGGCCCACGAGCAGTACTTC. Amino acids: CASSQGRGQAHEQYF. Complete variable domain (other parts from reference TRBV14 and TRBJ2-7): EAGVTQFPSHSVIEKGQTVTLRCDPISGHDNLYWYRRVMGKEIKFLLHFVKESKQDESGMPNNRFLAERTGGTYSTLKVQPAELEDSGVYFCASSQGRGQAHEQYFGPGTRLTVT.

The CDR3 DNA reads TGTGCCAGCAGTGGAACAGGGGGCTATTATGGCTACACCTTC. Translated: CASSGTGGYYGYTF. The chain employs TRBV25-1 and TRBJ1-2; 9 bases agree with TRBD1. The V segment lost 4 bases and the J segment 5 bases; nucleotides outside the gene matches: 5. The V gene's germline CDR1 is MGHDK and CDR2 SYGVNS. The CDR3 length is 14 residues.

The chain uses TRBV7-9 and TRBJ2-5; no reliable D call. The germline V gene has CDR1 SEHNR and CDR2 FQNEAQ (reference sequence). The CDR3 length is 15 residues. V was pared by 5 bases and J by 5 bases, with 18 bases between. CDR3 sequence: CASSRGVIEEETQYF. CDR3 bases: TGTGCCAGCAGCCGCGGTGTCATTGAAGAGGAGACCCAGTACTTC.

Here the CDR3 reads CASSYGQGWIGYTF. The CDR3 region has the DNA TGTGCCAGTAGTTACGGACAGGGCTGGATAGGCTACACCTTC. The V and J genes are TRBV19 and TRBJ1-2; 8 bases align to TRBD1. With 5 bases clipped from V and 8 bases from J, the junction kept 10 bases outside the gene matches. This CDR3 is built from 14 residues. From germline, CDR1 is LNHDA and CDR2 SQIVND (reference sequence).

The chain joins TRBV9 to TRBJ1-1; D is perhaps TRBD1 (5 bases). The ends were cut back, 4 bases at V and 3 bases at J, with 16 bases in the middle. The germline V gene encodes CDR1 SGDLS and CDR2 YYNGEE. The CDR3 length is 15 residues. CDR3 sequence (DNA): TGTGCCAGCAGCCCCCAGAGGGGAGGATACACTGAAGCTTTCTTT. Amino acids: CASSPQRGGYTEAFF.

This clone was counted a few times. This sequence joins TRBV5-1 and TRBJ2-5; D is ambiguous. The CDR3 covers 13 residues. The germline V gene encodes CDR1 SGHRS and CDR2 YFSETQ. V shed 4 bases and J shed 4 bases, with 11 bases lying between them. Here the CDR3 reads CASSQVMGETQYF. CDR3 coding DNA: TGCGCCAGCAGCCAGGTGATGGGAGAGACCCAGTACTTC. The full variable domain, in which reference TRBV5-1 and TRBJ2-5 provide the parts outside the CDR3, is KAGVTQTPRYLIKTRGQQVTLSCSPISGHRSVSWYQQTPGQGLQFLFEYFSETQRNKGNFPGRFSGRQFSNSRSEMNVSTLELGDSALYLCASSQVMGETQYFGPGTRLLVL.